Listed below are T cell receptor beta chains from one sample, sequenced in a study of T-cell memory formation after mild COVID-19. TCRdb processed the 5' RACE reads anew with MiXCR; each CDR3 protein has one entry. Of 85,000 to 130,000 distinct CDR3 sequences listed, roughly 10% are singletons. The sequenced sample consisted of PBMCs or a T cell subset sorted from them (not recorded which). All receptors derive from a man aged 18 to 29 who had mild COVID-19 (a few samples of this study predate the infection). Cell type and time point are not known. Each CDR3 is given with its conserved first and last residue. Each record gives: D gene, J gene, V gene, clone size, CDR3 DNA, CDR3 protein. The D gene is left open where the match is weak. The size entry is marked missing in some rows and otherwise reads once, few, many or a size class.

D gene: TRBD1; J gene: TRBJ2-1; V gene: TRBV2; clone size: few; CDR3 DNA: TGTGCCAGGACGACAGGGGGCCCGGACAATGAGCAGTTCTTC; CDR3 protein: CARTTGGPDNEQFF
D gene: .; J gene: TRBJ2-2; V gene: TRBV24-1; clone size: .; CDR3 DNA: TGTGCCACCAGAAAGCCGAACACCGGGGAGCTGTTTTTT; CDR3 protein: CATRKPNTGELFF
D gene: TRBD2; J gene: TRBJ2-3; V gene: TRBV15; clone size: few; CDR3 DNA: TGTGCCACCAGCGGATACGGACTAGCGGGGACCAATACGCAGTATTTT; CDR3 protein: CATSGYGLAGTNTQYF
D gene: TRBD1; J gene: TRBJ2-6; V gene: TRBV5-1; clone size: .; CDR3 DNA: TGCGCCAGCAGCTCCGGGACAGGGAGGACTGGGGCCAACGTCCTGACTTTC; CDR3 protein: CASSSGTGRTGANVLTF
D gene: TRBD1; J gene: TRBJ2-1; V gene: TRBV7-9; clone size: few; CDR3 DNA: TGTGCCAGCAGCCCGACCTGGGACAGTTTTGAGCAGTTCTTC; CDR3 protein: CASSPTWDSFEQFF
D gene: .; J gene: TRBJ1-4; V gene: TRBV4-1; clone size: .; CDR3 DNA: TGCGCCAGCAGCCAAACAGGGTCAACTAATGAAAAACTGTTTTTT; CDR3 protein: CASSQTGSTNEKLFF
D gene: .; J gene: TRBJ1-3; V gene: TRBV7-6; clone size: few; CDR3 DNA: TGTGCCAGCAGCCCTGGTGGTGGAAACACCATATATTTT; CDR3 protein: CASSPGGGNTIYF
D gene: .; J gene: TRBJ1-1; V gene: TRBV7-3; clone size: .; CDR3 DNA: TGTGCCAGCAGCTTAAGGGGGCCTCAGGAGACCTTCGGCACTGAAGCTTTCTTT; CDR3 protein: CASSLRGPQETFGTEAFF
D gene: .; J gene: TRBJ2-1; V gene: TRBV4-3; clone size: few; CDR3 DNA: TGCGCCAGCAGCCAAGACCTCCAGGGCGGGAATGAGCAGTTCTTC; CDR3 protein: CASSQDLQGGNEQFF
D gene: .; J gene: TRBJ1-1; V gene: TRBV20-1; clone size: .; CDR3 DNA: TGCAGTGCTAGAGCCCTCGGGCAACTGAACACTGAAGCTTTCTTT; CDR3 protein: CSARALGQLNTEAFF
D gene: TRBD2; J gene: TRBJ2-3; V gene: TRBV6-4; clone size: .; CDR3 DNA: TGTGCCAGCAGCCGGACTAGCGGGGGGGCAGGCACAGATACGCAGTATTTT; CDR3 protein: CASSRTSGGAGTDTQYF
D gene: .; J gene: TRBJ1-1; V gene: TRBV7-9; clone size: .; CDR3 DNA: TGTGCCAGCAGCACCCGGACAGATGAAGCTTTCTTT; CDR3 protein: CASSTRTDEAFF
D gene: .; J gene: TRBJ2-3; V gene: TRBV4-1; clone size: few; CDR3 DNA: TGCGCCAGCAGCCAAGATCCCCCGCTCGCGGGGTCTACAGATACGCAGTATTTT; CDR3 protein: CASSQDPPLAGSTDTQYF
D gene: .; J gene: TRBJ2-7; V gene: TRBV9; clone size: .; CDR3 DNA: TGTGCCAGCAGCGTAGGTGGCTTAACCTACGAGCAGTACTTC; CDR3 protein: CASSVGGLTYEQYF
D gene: .; J gene: TRBJ2-3; V gene: TRBV15; clone size: few; CDR3 DNA: TGTGCCACCAGCAGAGATTCCGAGGATACGCAGTATTTT; CDR3 protein: CATSRDSEDTQYF
D gene: .; J gene: TRBJ1-5; V gene: TRBV20-1; clone size: .; CDR3 DNA: TGCAGTGCTAGAGAAGGAGGGGAGTTCCAGCCCCAGCATTTT; CDR3 protein: CSAREGGEFQPQHF
D gene: .; J gene: TRBJ2-1; V gene: TRBV14; clone size: .; CDR3 DNA: TGTGCCAGCAGCCAAGGACCGTACAATGAGCAGTTCTTC; CDR3 protein: CASSQGPYNEQFF
D gene: .; J gene: TRBJ1-6; V gene: TRBV6-5; clone size: few; CDR3 DNA: TGTGCCAGCAGTTACACGACAAGCTCGAGTTCACCCCTCCACTTT; CDR3 protein: CASSYTTSSSSPLHF
D gene: .; J gene: TRBJ1-1; V gene: TRBV11-2; clone size: few; CDR3 DNA: TGTGCCAGCAGCCCAGTGAACACTGAAGCTTTCTTT; CDR3 protein: CASSPVNTEAFF
D gene: TRBD1; J gene: TRBJ1-6; V gene: TRBV18; clone size: .; CDR3 DNA: TGTGCCAGCTTGGGACAGAATAATTCACCCCTCCACTTT; CDR3 protein: CASLGQNNSPLHF
D gene: .; J gene: TRBJ2-2; V gene: TRBV27; clone size: .; CDR3 DNA: TGTGCCAGCAGTTTATTTGGCAGGGGCCTTAACACCGGGGAGCTGTTTTTT; CDR3 protein: CASSLFGRGLNTGELFF
D gene: .; J gene: TRBJ2-6; V gene: TRBV6-2/TRBV6-3; clone size: few; CDR3 DNA: TGTGCCAGCAGTTTCTACTCTGGGGCCAACGTCCTGACTTTC; CDR3 protein: CASSFYSGANVLTF
D gene: .; J gene: TRBJ1-5; V gene: TRBV12-3/TRBV12-4; clone size: few; CDR3 DNA: TGTGCCAGCACCCTCGGGGGAGGACAGCCCCAGCATTTT; CDR3 protein: CASTLGGGQPQHF
D gene: .; J gene: TRBJ2-2; V gene: TRBV7-6; clone size: many; CDR3 DNA: TGTGCCAGCAGCTTAATGTGGCAGGGGGGGAACACCGGGGAGCTGTTTTTT; CDR3 protein: CASSLMWQGGNTGELFF
D gene: .; J gene: TRBJ1-1; V gene: TRBV5-6; clone size: few; CDR3 DNA: TGTGCCAGCAGCCCCGGTCGGACCTACACTGAAGCTTTCTTT; CDR3 protein: CASSPGRTYTEAFF
D gene: TRBD2; J gene: TRBJ2-7; V gene: TRBV29-1; clone size: .; CDR3 DNA: TGCAGCGTCCGGGGGGGGGCGACAGGTACCTACGAGCAGTACTTC; CDR3 protein: CSVRGGATGTYEQYF
D gene: TRBD1; J gene: TRBJ2-1; V gene: TRBV5-4; clone size: few; CDR3 DNA: TGTGCCAGCAGCCGGGACAGGGGGCTGGGTGAGCAGTTCTTC; CDR3 protein: CASSRDRGLGEQFF
D gene: .; J gene: TRBJ1-3; V gene: TRBV4-1; clone size: few; CDR3 DNA: TGCGCCAGCAGCCAAGATGGGGGCACAAAAGACTCTGGAAACACCATATATTTT; CDR3 protein: CASSQDGGTKDSGNTIYF